Presented here are 14 T cell receptor beta chains from one specimen sequenced in a study of glioma-infiltrating T cells after dendritic cell vaccination. TCRdb keeps only in-frame clones here, not all; method: immunoSEQ multiplex PCR. The sample contains nearly 85,000 clones, roughly 90% of which appear only once. The sample was blood, taken before dendritic cell vaccination. The receptors were gathered from a human donor with glioblastoma.

In the case of this clone: The sample has other DNA sequences that encode this CDR3 too. The V and J genes are TRBV7-9 and TRBJ2-7; 11 bases line up with TRBD1. J lost 6 bases, V lost 5 bases, and 3 bases had no gene match. The CDR3 has 13 amino acids. The germline V gene has CDR1 SEHNR and CDR2 FQNEAQ (reference sequence). This CDR3 reads CASSPGTGGEQYF. The CDR3 region has the DNA TGTGCCAGCAGCCCCGGGACAGGGGGCGAGCAGTACTTC.

The chain is built from TRBV27 and TRBJ2-7; TRBD2 agrees at 13 bases. The trim removed 4 bases at V and 1 base at J, leaving 4 bases unmatched. From germline, CDR1 is MNHEY and CDR2 SMNVEV (reference sequence). This CDR3 region has 16 residues. Here the CDR3 reads CASSSLLAGGSYEQYF. CDR3 DNA: TGTGCCAGCAGTTCGTTACTAGCGGGAGGGTCCTACGAGCAGTACTTC.

This chain uses TRBV9 with TRBJ2-5; 13 nucleotides agree with TRBD2. V was pared by 3 bases and J by 5 bases, with 7 bases of the junction left unmatched. Looked up from germline, CDR1 is SGDLS and CDR2 is YYNGEE. The CDR3 is 16 residues long. CDR3 nucleotide sequence: TGTGCCAGCAGCGAGGGGGGACTAGCGGGGTGGGAGACCCAGTACTTC. This gives the protein CASSEGGLAGWETQYF.

This clone was detected once. The CDR3 DNA sequence: TGTGCCAGCAGCTCCATCCGGGACAGGGTAGGATGGCCCCAGCATTTT. Its protein is CASSSIRDRVGWPQHF. The rearrangement links TRBV28 to TRBJ1-5; 9 bases line up with TRBD1. CDR1 MDHEN and CDR2 SYDVKM come from the germline V gene. Germline trimming cut 6 bases from V and 9 bases from J; bases unmatched to any gene: 15. The CDR3 totals 16 residues.

The chain uses TRBV11-3 and TRBJ2-2; no firm D call. The CDR3 totals 15 residues. Looked up from germline, CDR1 is SGHNT and CDR2 is YENEEA. The V and J ends lost 5 bases and 2 bases respectively, with 12 bases between them. The CDR3: CASSPTTSNTGELFF. Here the CDR3 DNA reads TGTGCCAGCAGCCCCACGACTTCTAACACCGGGGAGCTGTTTTTT. The full variable domain, with the rest looked up from reference TRBV11-3 and TRBJ2-2, is EAGVVQSPRYKIIEKKQPVAFWCNPISGHNTLYWYLQNLGQGPELLIRYENEEAVDDSQLPKDRFSAERLKGVDSTLKIQPAELGDSAVYLCASSPTTSNTGELFFGEGSRLTVL.

The CDR3 coding sequence is TGTGCCAGCAGCTTGGCGGCCATGGGGCACAATGAGCAGTTCTTC. Translating it yields CASSLAAMGHNEQFF. The genes are TRBV5-5 and TRBJ2-1, with D tentatively TRBD1 (5 bases). The CDR3 totals 15 residues. V dropped 0 bases and J dropped 5 bases, with 12 bases sitting between them. Germline V CDR1 and CDR2: SGHKS, YYEKEE (reference sequence).

The chain couples TRBV7-9 to TRBJ2-3; 9 nucleotides match TRBD1. Per the germline V gene, CDR1 is SEHNR and CDR2 is FQNEAQ (reference sequence). J was trimmed by 4 bases and V by 5 bases; bases with no gene match: 4. This CDR3 spans 14 amino acids. CDR3 protein: CASSPQGAPDTQYF. In nucleotides, the CDR3 is TGTGCCAGCAGCCCACAGGGGGCCCCAGATACGCAGTATTTT. Combining the CDR3 with reference TRBV7-9 and TRBJ2-3 gives the whole variable domain DTGVSQNPRHKITKRGQNVTFRCDPISEHNRLYWYRQTLGQGPEFLTYFQNEAQLEKSRLLSDRFSAERPKGSFSTLEIQRTEQGDSAMYLCASSPQGAPDTQYFGPGTRLTVL.

The rearrangement uses TRBV27 and TRBJ1-1; tentative D call: TRBD1 (5 bases). The V end lost 1 base, the J end lost 4 bases, and 13 bases lay between the germline ends. Germline lookup yields CDR1 MNHEY and CDR2 SMNVEV (reference sequence). The length of the CDR3 is 15 residues. CDR3 protein: CASSLFGPGGTEAFF. Written as DNA, the CDR3 is TGTGCCAGCAGTTTATTCGGACCCGGGGGCACTGAAGCTTTCTTT.

The chain recombines TRBV5-1 with TRBJ2-3; 8 bases map to TRBD1. CDR1 is SGHRS and CDR2 is YFSETQ in the germline V gene. The CDR3 length is 15 residues. V shed 0 bases, J shed 4 bases, and the junction held 4 bases outside the gene matches. CDR3: CASSLAGGGSDTQYF. As DNA, the CDR3 is TGCGCCAGCAGCTTGGCAGGGGGCGGCTCAGATACGCAGTATTTT.

The chain recombines TRBV11-2 with TRBJ1-1, with a tentative D call TRBD1 (6 bases). Germline-derived CDR1 and CDR2 are SGHAT and FQNNGV. The CDR3 is 11 amino acids. Trimming took 6 bases from V and 11 from J, leaving 13 bases between them. The CDR3 DNA reads as TGTGCCAGCAGTTGGGACATAGTGGCTTTCTTT. Translating gives CASSWDIVAFF. Based on the CDR3 plus reference TRBV11-2 and TRBJ1-1, the full variable domain is EAGVAQSPRYKIIEKRQSVAFWCNPISGHATLYWYQQILGQGPKLLIQFQNNGVVDDSQLPKDRFSAERLKGVDSTLKIQPAKLEDSAVYLCASSWDIVAFFGQGTRLTVV.

This chain links TRBV11-2 with TRBJ1-4; perhaps TRBD1 as D (5 bases). Between the trimmed V and J ends, which lost 6 bases and 7 bases, there was a span of 21 bases. The CDR3 extends over 16 amino acids. Germline CDR1 is SGHAT and CDR2 is FQNNGV. CDR3 nucleotide sequence: TGTGCCAGCAGTCAAACTGCGGGGGTAGCAGGTGAAAAACTGTTTTTT. Translation: CASSQTAGVAGEKLFF.

The chain links TRBV30 to TRBJ1-5; tentatively, D is TRBD1 (5 bases). Germline V CDR1 and CDR2: GTSNPN, SVGIG (reference sequence). This CDR3 contains 15 residues. Trimming took 4 bases from V and 6 from J, leaving 19 bases between them. This CDR3 is CAWTDGGNTPQPQHF. CDR3 bases: TGTGCCTGGACTGACGGGGGGAACACCCCTCAGCCCCAGCATTTT.

The CDR3 reads CASSGGQINQPQHF. The DNA for the CDR3 is TGTGCCAGCAGCGGAGGACAGATCAATCAGCCCCAGCATTTT. The chain couples TRBV9 to TRBJ1-5; perhaps TRBD1 as D (6 bases). The CDR3 has 14 residues. Trimming shortened V by 3 bases and J by 3 bases, and 10 bases separated the two germline ends. Germline values: CDR1 SGDLS, CDR2 YYNGEE. The whole variable domain, remainder taken from reference TRBV9 and TRBJ1-5, is DSGVTQTPKHLITATGQRVTLRCSPRSGDLSVYWYQQSLDQGLQFLIQYYNGEERAKGNILERFSAQQFPDLHSELNLSSLELGDSALYFCASSGGQINQPQHFGDGTRLSIL.

The J gene is TRBJ1-5, the V gene TRBV6-1; 7 nucleotides align to TRBD1. Germline V gene data show CDR1 as MNHNS and CDR2 as SASEGT. The V and J ends lost 8 bases and 6 bases, in that order; junction bases with no gene match: 10. This CDR3 is built from 14 residues. The CDR3 loop reads CASEDERGPQPQHF. The CDR3 DNA reads as TGTGCCAGCGAAGATGAGAGGGGGCCTCAGCCCCAGCATTTT.